The 2 T cell receptor beta chains given below trace back to one sample, sequenced in a study of blood T cell repertoires in COVID-19. Clones were sequenced by immunoSEQ multiplex PCR, and TCRdb holds only the in-frame ones, with some missing. The table lists fewer than 250,000 clones, around four fifths of them singletons. The specimen was peripheral blood. The receptors come from a woman aged 70-85 years with active or convalescent COVID-19.

Comment on this clone: This same CDR3 is encoded by further DNA sequences in the sample. The chain is built from TRBV5-4 and TRBJ1-3; TRBD1 is a possible D gene (6 bases). V lost 0 bases and J lost 1, with 8 bases in between. This CDR3 is 15 amino acids long. From germline, CDR1 is SGHNT and CDR2 YYREEE (reference sequence). CDR3: CASSLDRASGNTIYF. The CDR3 DNA reads TGTGCCAGCAGCTTGGACAGGGCGTCTGGAAACACCATATATTTT.

The chain has TRBV11-2 and TRBJ1-5; 9 bases are a match to TRBD1. The V gene's germline CDR1 is SGHAT and CDR2 FQNNGV. The CDR3 runs 16 residues. The V and J ends lost 3 bases and 6 bases, in that order; junction bases with no gene match: 9. The CDR3 reads CASSLGGGQGSQPQHF. CDR3 nucleotide sequence: TGTGCCAGCAGCTTGGGAGGGGGACAGGGATCTCAGCCCCAGCATTTT.